The rows below give T cell receptor beta chains drawn from one sample of a study of T cells in Graves' hyperthyroidism and ophthalmopathy. TCRdb used MiXCR to reprocess the multiplex PCR reads, holding one entry per CDR3 protein. The table includes about 500,000 distinct CDR3 sequences, over 15% detected once. Sequenced: blood. The receptors originated from a woman aged 18-35 years with Graves' hyperthyroidism. The CDR3 runs from the conserved cysteine through the conserved F or W. A D gene is named only where the DNA matches it firmly. Size is omitted from some rows. Given values are once, few, many or a class for expanded clones.

>TRBV12-5|.|TRBJ2-7|.
CASGLVTGGTYEQYF
TGTGCTAGTGGTTTGGTAACGGGCGGGACCTACGAGCAGTACTTC
>TRBV3-1|few|TRBJ2-2|TRBD2
CASSRPLLAGAGELFF
TGTGCCAGCAGCCGCCCTCTACTAGCGGGGGCCGGGGAGCTGTTTTTT
>TRBV5-6|many|TRBJ2-7|TRBD2
CASSFGRGDEQYF
TGTGCCAGCAGCTTCGGGAGGGGGGACGAGCAGTACTTC
>TRBV12-3/TRBV12-4|.|TRBJ2-7|.
CANSLSRGIYEQYF
TGTGCCAACAGTTTATCGCGGGGAATCTACGAGCAGTACTTC
>TRBV2|.|TRBJ2-7|TRBD2
CASTVQRGYNEQYF
TGTGCCAGCACTGTCCAGCGGGGTTACAATGAGCAGTACTTC
>TRBV6-1|few|TRBJ1-4|.
CASSSARDTQLFF
TGTGCCAGCAGTTCCGCCCGGGACACCCAACTGTTTTTT
>TRBV11-1|few|TRBJ2-3|TRBD1
CASSLTTGVDTQYF
TGTGCCAGCAGCTTAACGACAGGGGTGGATACGCAGTATTTT
>TRBV6-1|many|TRBJ2-5|.
CASSEAKGGIEETQYF
TGTGCCAGCAGTGAAGCGAAGGGGGGAATTGAAGAGACCCAGTACTTC
>TRBV6-2/TRBV6-3|few|TRBJ2-7|.
CASSYERTSREQYF
TGTGCCAGCAGTTACGAACGGACGTCGAGGGAGCAGTACTTC
>TRBV9|.|TRBJ2-3|TRBD1
CASSDLGTAGTQYF
TGTGCCAGCAGCGATTTAGGGACAGCTGGTACGCAGTATTTT